Sequencing of this T cell receptor beta chain was carried out in a study of human T cells and chemical hapten exposure. The V and J ends lost 3 bases and 0 bases, in that order; junction bases with no gene match: 5. Germline V CDR1 and CDR2: SGHKS, YYEKEE (reference sequence). The CDR3 spans 15 residues. TCRdb reprocessed the RACE reads with MiXCR, giving one entry per CDR3 protein. Among around 100,000 distinct CDR3 sequences listed, roughly 11% were seen once. Time point indicated: patch test 2, 6 weeks after DPC sensitization. Treatment indicated: therapeutic diphenylcyclopropenone sensitization with weekly scalp DPC.

This sequence joins TRBV5-5 and TRBJ1-1; 7 bases line up with TRBD1. This sequence was found in a woman aged 40 to 55 with alopecia areata. Some clones in this sample may be carry-over from other donors' samples. Sequences were derived from whole blood, sampled in connection with sensitization to the hapten diphenylcyclopropenone (DPC). Written as DNA, the CDR3 is TGTGCCAGCAGCTATAAGACAGGGCTGAACACTGAAGCTTTCTTT. Its protein product is CASSYKTGLNTEAFF.